The 18 T cell receptor beta chains listed next were all sequenced from one sample in a study of cytomegalovirus exposure and HLA in healthy donors. Both 60 Vbeta primers and 13 Jbeta primers went into the PCR. Only in-frame clones appear in the TCRdb table, and some are missing; sequencing was by immunoSEQ multiplex PCR. The sample yields some 120,000 clones, about 80% seen once. Material: PBMCs. The receptors originated from a man aged 50 to 59 in good health and CMV-seronegative.

The rearrangement links TRBV10-1 to TRBJ2-2; maybe TRBD1 (5 bases). This CDR3 region has 15 residues. CDR1 WNHNN and CDR2 SYGVQD come from the germline V gene (reference sequence). V shed 6 bases and J shed 0 bases, with 11 bases lying between them. CDR3 amino acids: CASRRTPANTGELFF. The CDR3 DNA is TGCGCCAGCAGAAGGACACCCGCGAACACCGGGGAGCTGTTTTTT.

The chain is built from TRBV7-8 and TRBJ1-4; TRBD1 is a possible D gene (6 bases). Germline V gene sequence: CDR1 SGHVS, CDR2 FQNEAQ. The ends were cut back, 5 bases at V and 1 base at J, with 11 bases in the middle. The length of the CDR3 is 15 residues. This CDR3 is CASSPTGITNEKLFF. CDR3 in DNA: TGTGCCAGCAGCCCTACAGGGATAACTAATGAAAAACTGTTTTTT.

The chain employs TRBV7-2 and TRBJ2-5, with TRBD1 identical over 8 bases. J lost 2 bases, V lost 9 bases, and 8 bases had no gene match. This CDR3 region has 14 residues. Germline assignment: CDR1 SGHTA and CDR2 FQGNSA. The CDR3 nucleotides read TGTGCCAGTATTGGGGACAGGCTACAAGAGACCCAGTACTTC. Translation gives CASIGDRLQETQYF.

The chain uses TRBV9 and TRBJ2-3; D might be TRBD1 (6 bases). The CDR3 is 13 amino acids. V was clipped by 4 bases and J by 3 bases, with 9 bases between them. Germline V CDR1 and CDR2: SGDLS, YYNGEE. CDR3 coding DNA: TGTGCCAGCAGCACAGGGCGAACAGATACGCAGTATTTT. Its protein is CASSTGRTDTQYF. Together with reference TRBV9 and TRBJ2-3, the CDR3 gives the full variable domain: DSGVTQTPKHLITATGQRVTLRCSPRSGDLSVYWYQQSLDQGLQFLIQYYNGEERAKGNILERFSAQQFPDLHSELNLSSLELGDSALYFCASSTGRTDTQYFGPGTRLTVL.

This chain joins TRBV30 and TRBJ1-1, with D maybe TRBD1 (6 bases). V dropped 5 bases and J dropped 0 bases, with 10 bases sitting between them. Germline V gene sequence: CDR1 GTSNPN, CDR2 SVGIG (reference sequence). The CDR3 has 13 residues. DNA for the CDR3: TGTGCCTGGTCCGCAGGGGTGAACACTGAAGCTTTCTTT. Residues: CAWSAGVNTEAFF.

The chain recombines TRBV28 with TRBJ2-1; D unclear. Germline V gene lookup returns CDR1 MDHEN and CDR2 SYDVKM. Between the trimmed V and J ends, which lost 4 bases and 0 bases, there was a span of 13 bases. There are 16 residues in the CDR3. As DNA, the CDR3 is TGTGCCAGCAGTTCCCCCCCTTCCAGCTCCTACAATGAGCAGTTCTTC. This gives the protein CASSSPPSSSYNEQFF.

The CDR3 loop reads CASSLGTGGYQETQYF. DNA of the CDR3: TGTGCCAGCAGCCTGGGGACAGGGGGGTACCAAGAGACCCAGTACTTC. V is TRBV5-6 and J is TRBJ2-5; the match to TRBD1 covers 11 bases. V shed 4 bases, J shed 0 bases, and the junction held 5 bases outside the gene matches. Germline V CDR1 and CDR2: SGHDT, YYEEEE. The CDR3 has 16 residues.

V usage is TRBV29-1 and J usage is TRBJ2-7, with TRBD2 matching 7 bases. Germline CDR1 is SQVTM and CDR2 is ANQGSEA. Trimming at V came to 5 bases and at J to 0 bases, leaving 4 bases not matched to a gene. The CDR3 has 13 residues. The CDR3 loop reads CSVTSASSYEQYF. In nucleotides, the CDR3 is TGCAGCGTTACTAGCGCAAGCTCCTACGAGCAGTACTTC.

This clone appeared once. V gene TRBV10-3 combines with J gene TRBJ2-3, with TRBD2 matching over 14 bases. The CDR3 extends over 16 amino acids. Germline V gene lookup returns CDR1 ENHRY and CDR2 SYGVKD. V lost 3 bases and J lost 5; bases outside the gene matches: 4. The CDR3 loop is CAISDDGLAGGDTQYF. CDR3 sequence (DNA): TGTGCCATCAGTGATGACGGACTAGCGGGAGGAGATACGCAGTATTTT.

The chain recombines TRBV27 with TRBJ2-4; D unresolved. This CDR3 comprises 12 residues. CDR1 is MNHEY and CDR2 is SMNVEV in the germline V gene (reference sequence). Trimming removed 5 bases from V and 9 bases from J, with 11 bases in between. CDR3 coding DNA: TGTGCCAGCAGTCCTGAAATCGGCATTCAGTACTTC. As protein: CASSPEIGIQYF.

V gene TRBV7-6 combines with J gene TRBJ2-7; 9 positions match TRBD1. CDR3 size: 13 residues. Germline CDR1 and CDR2: SGHVS and FNYEAQ. V lost 3 bases and J lost 5; bases outside the gene matches: 2. CDR3 DNA: TGTGCCAGCAGCTTGGACAGGGGTGACGAGCAGTACTTC. Translated: CASSLDRGDEQYF.

The chain has TRBV29-1 and TRBJ2-5, with 15 positions matching TRBD2. The length of the CDR3 is 16 residues. J was trimmed by 4 bases and V by 5 bases; bases with no gene match: 8. Looked up from germline, CDR1 is SQVTM and CDR2 is ANQGSEA. The CDR3 DNA reads TGCAGCGTTAAAGGGACTAGCGGGAGGTTGGGAGAGACCCAGTACTTC. Its protein is CSVKGTSGRLGETQYF.

The rearrangement joins TRBV5-1 to TRBJ2-1; no reliable D call. From germline, CDR1 is SGHRS and CDR2 YFSETQ. Trimming left V 2 bases short and J 0 bases short, with 6 bases between. There are 14 residues in the CDR3. CDR3 amino acids: CASSFRVSYNEQFF. CDR3 in DNA: TGCGCCAGCAGCTTTCGGGTCTCCTACAATGAGCAGTTCTTC.

This chain links TRBV10-3 with TRBJ2-7; D perhaps matches TRBD2 (7 bases). In germline, CDR1 is ENHRY, CDR2 SYGVKD. CDR3 length equals 13 residues. The CDR3 region has the DNA TGTGCGGCAGGGGAGGGGGTGGCCTACGAGCAGTACTTC. This gives the protein CAAGEGVAYEQYF.

CDR3 amino acids: CASSIDGQGLTDTQYF. The DNA of the CDR3 is TGTGCCAGTAGTATAGATGGACAGGGGCTCACAGATACGCAGTATTTT. V and J are TRBV19 and TRBJ2-3, with 9 bases fitting TRBD1. The CDR3 has 16 residues. The V and J ends lost 0 bases and 2 bases, in that order; junction bases with no gene match: 3. The germline gives CDR1 LNHDA, CDR2 SQIVND (reference sequence).

This clone appeared once. The gene calls are TRBV14 and TRBJ1-5, with D perhaps TRBD1 (6 bases). The germline V and J ends were trimmed by 1 base and 6 bases, with 13 bases remaining between them. CDR3 length: 15 residues. The germline V gene has CDR1 SGHDN and CDR2 FVKESK. The CDR3 loop is CASSQVTGRGQPQHF. Written as DNA, the CDR3 is TGTGCCAGCAGCCAAGTAACAGGGAGAGGTCAGCCCCAGCATTTT.

The rearrangement joins TRBV5-1 to TRBJ2-2, with TRBD1 identical over 7 bases. Germline V lookup: CDR1 SGHRS, CDR2 YFSETQ. CDR3 length: 13 amino acids. V shed 2 bases and J 13 bases; nucleotides not matched to a gene: 8. Here the CDR3 DNA reads TGCGCCAGCAGCTTAACAGGGGCCCAGGGGCTGTTTTTT. This codes for CASSLTGAQGLFF.

This chain joins TRBV2 and TRBJ2-1, with D maybe TRBD2 (6 bases). The CDR3 runs 17 residues. CDR1 and CDR2 from the germline V gene are SNHLY and FYNNEI. V was clipped by 4 bases and J by 0 bases, with 16 bases between them. CDR3 nucleotide sequence: TGTGCCAGCAGTGCATCCATTAGCGGAGGCTCCTACAATGAGCAGTTCTTC. This sequence encodes CASSASISGGSYNEQFF.